A selection of T cell receptor beta chains follows, all from one sample in a study of blood T cells in healthy people across ages. TCRdb called the 5' RACE reads again in MiXCR, with one record for every CDR3 protein. Among around 970,000 distinct CDR3 sequences listed, roughly 50% were seen once. The sequencing input was blood. These TCRs come from a woman in her fifties or sixties in good health. Both conserved end residues are part of each CDR3. Fields, in order: CDR3 protein, CDR3 DNA, J gene, V gene, D gene, clone size. A D gene is named only where the DNA matches it firmly. The size field is filled for only some rows; it gives once, few, many or a size class.

CDR3 protein: CSARDGGPSSYNSPLHF; CDR3 DNA: TGCAGTGCTAGAGATGGGGGCCCGAGCTCCTATAATTCACCCCTCCACTTT; J gene: TRBJ1-6; V gene: TRBV20-1; D gene: -; clone size: -
CDR3 protein: CASRRGTSGAYNEQFF; CDR3 DNA: TGTGCCAGCAGACGCGGGACTAGCGGAGCCTACAATGAGCAGTTCTTC; J gene: TRBJ2-1; V gene: TRBV6-2/TRBV6-3; D gene: TRBD2; clone size: -
CDR3 protein: CASSTTRRENHEQFF; CDR3 DNA: TGTGCCAGCAGCACGACTAGGCGGGAGAATCATGAGCAGTTCTTC; J gene: TRBJ2-1; V gene: TRBV3-1; D gene: TRBD2; clone size: -
CDR3 protein: CASSYSGGHNQPQHF; CDR3 DNA: TGTGCCAGCAGTTACTCTGGAGGTCACAATCAGCCCCAGCATTTT; J gene: TRBJ1-5; V gene: TRBV6-5; D gene: -; clone size: -
CDR3 protein: CASGGRGPNEKLFF; CDR3 DNA: TGTGCCAGCGGAGGGAGGGGTCCTAATGAAAAACTGTTTTTT; J gene: TRBJ1-4; V gene: TRBV2; D gene: -; clone size: few
CDR3 protein: CASREGYSKNIQYF; CDR3 DNA: TGTGCCAGCAGAGAAGGCTACTCCAAAAACATTCAGTACTTC; J gene: TRBJ2-4; V gene: TRBV2; D gene: -; clone size: once
CDR3 protein: CSVWAGVTYEQYF; CDR3 DNA: TGCAGCGTTTGGGCGGGAGTCACCTACGAGCAGTACTTC; J gene: TRBJ2-7; V gene: TRBV29-1; D gene: TRBD2; clone size: few
CDR3 protein: CASSLSQASIATQYF; CDR3 DNA: TGTGCCAGCAGCTTATCTCAGGCATCCATCGCAACACAGTACTTC; J gene: TRBJ2-5; V gene: TRBV7-2; D gene: -; clone size: -
CDR3 protein: CASRPEGGNEQYF; CDR3 DNA: TGTGCCAGCAGGCCTGAGGGTGGGAACGAGCAGTACTTC; J gene: TRBJ2-7; V gene: TRBV6-5; D gene: -; clone size: -
CDR3 protein: CASSLSFDLAGEVETQYF; CDR3 DNA: TGTGCCAGCAGCCTTTCCTTCGATCTAGCGGGAGAGGTAGAGACCCAGTACTTC; J gene: TRBJ2-5; V gene: TRBV7-2; D gene: TRBD2; clone size: -
CDR3 protein: CASSLPGLSLYEQYF; CDR3 DNA: TGTGCCAGCAGCCTCCCGGGACTAAGTCTCTACGAGCAGTACTTC; J gene: TRBJ2-7; V gene: TRBV6-2/TRBV6-3; D gene: TRBD2; clone size: few
CDR3 protein: CASSYQRDRQETQYF; CDR3 DNA: TGTGCCAGCAGTTACCAGCGGGACCGCCAAGAGACCCAGTACTTC; J gene: TRBJ2-5; V gene: TRBV6-5; D gene: TRBD2; clone size: few
CDR3 protein: CASTRSTLAGGGTGELFF; CDR3 DNA: TGTGCCAGCACCCGAAGCACGCTAGCGGGAGGGGGGACCGGGGAGCTGTTTTTT; J gene: TRBJ2-2; V gene: TRBV6-1; D gene: TRBD2; clone size: few
CDR3 protein: CASSLWRGDGELFF; CDR3 DNA: TGTGCCAGCAGCTTATGGAGGGGTGACGGGGAGCTGTTTTTT; J gene: TRBJ2-2; V gene: TRBV11-2; D gene: -; clone size: -
CDR3 protein: CSADGPAVLSDTQYF; CDR3 DNA: TGCAGTGCAGACGGACCCGCCGTCTTGTCAGATACGCAGTATTTT; J gene: TRBJ2-3; V gene: TRBV20-1; D gene: -; clone size: -
CDR3 protein: CASSLSIRGNTEAFF; CDR3 DNA: TGTGCCAGCAGTTTATCGATTAGGGGGAACACTGAAGCTTTCTTT; J gene: TRBJ1-1; V gene: TRBV27; D gene: -; clone size: few
CDR3 protein: CSVRTAFNEQFF; CDR3 DNA: TGCAGCGTCCGGACAGCCTTCAATGAGCAGTTCTTC; J gene: TRBJ2-1; V gene: TRBV29-1; D gene: -; clone size: few
CDR3 protein: CASSFVGVGATDTQYF; CDR3 DNA: TGTGCCAGCAGTTTCGTGGGGGTAGGGGCCACAGATACGCAGTATTTT; J gene: TRBJ2-3; V gene: TRBV28; D gene: -; clone size: -
CDR3 protein: CASSPSFGRVGYTF; CDR3 DNA: TGTGCCAGCAGCCCCTCGTTCGGCAGGGTTGGCTACACCTTC; J gene: TRBJ1-2; V gene: TRBV11-2; D gene: -; clone size: -
CDR3 protein: CASSLVSQPITGELFF; CDR3 DNA: TGTGCCAGCAGCTTAGTATCCCAGCCAATCACCGGGGAGCTGTTTTTT; J gene: TRBJ2-2; V gene: TRBV7-6; D gene: -; clone size: -
CDR3 protein: CATSRPNQGAFYNEQFF; CDR3 DNA: TGTGCCACCAGCAGACCAAACCAGGGGGCCTTCTACAATGAGCAGTTCTTC; J gene: TRBJ2-1; V gene: TRBV15; D gene: TRBD1; clone size: -
CDR3 protein: CASRGFGQGDQETQYF; CDR3 DNA: TGTGCCAGCAGGGGATTTGGGCAGGGGGACCAAGAGACCCAGTACTTC; J gene: TRBJ2-5; V gene: TRBV12-3/TRBV12-4; D gene: TRBD1; clone size: -
CDR3 protein: CASSLVGSNYGNIQYF; CDR3 DNA: TGCGCCAGCAGCTTGGTGGGGAGTAATTATGGAAACATTCAGTACTTC; J gene: TRBJ2-4; V gene: TRBV5-1; D gene: -; clone size: few
CDR3 protein: CASSSRGVGEQYF; CDR3 DNA: TGTGCCAGCAGCTCAAGAGGGGTGGGGGAGCAGTACTTC; J gene: TRBJ2-7; V gene: TRBV7-8; D gene: -; clone size: few
CDR3 protein: CASSPDRDDYEQYF; CDR3 DNA: TGTGCCAGCTCACCTGACAGGGACGACTACGAGCAGTACTTC; J gene: TRBJ2-7; V gene: TRBV18; D gene: TRBD1; clone size: -
CDR3 protein: CAISGDTDTQYF; CDR3 DNA: TGTGCCATCAGTGGCGACACAGATACGCAGTATTTT; J gene: TRBJ2-3; V gene: TRBV10-3; D gene: -; clone size: -
CDR3 protein: CASSPVRLAGGHRYRYEQYF; CDR3 DNA: TGTGCCAGCAGCCCCGTTAGACTGGCGGGAGGCCACCGATATCGGTACGAGCAGTACTTC; J gene: TRBJ2-7; V gene: TRBV7-2; D gene: TRBD2; clone size: -
CDR3 protein: CASSEMRDGDTRYF; CDR3 DNA: TGTGCCAGCAGTGAGATGCGGGATGGAGATACGCGGTATTTT; J gene: TRBJ2-3; V gene: TRBV2; D gene: -; clone size: -
CDR3 protein: CASSLGGVMGAYNEQFF; CDR3 DNA: TGCGCCAGCAGCTTGGGGGGGGTTATGGGCGCCTACAATGAGCAGTTCTTC; J gene: TRBJ2-1; V gene: TRBV5-1; D gene: -; clone size: -
CDR3 protein: CSVRTGGVAGANVLTF; CDR3 DNA: TGCAGCGTACGGACAGGGGGCGTCGCTGGGGCCAACGTCCTGACTTTC; J gene: TRBJ2-6; V gene: TRBV29-1; D gene: TRBD1; clone size: -
CDR3 protein: CASSQGSRNTYNEQFF; CDR3 DNA: TGCGCCAGCAGCCAAGGATCTAGGAACACCTACAATGAGCAGTTCTTC; J gene: TRBJ2-1; V gene: TRBV4-3; D gene: -; clone size: -
CDR3 protein: CASSRAQGYEQYF; CDR3 DNA: TGTGCCAGCTCGAGAGCCCAGGGCTACGAGCAGTACTTC; J gene: TRBJ2-7; V gene: TRBV7-8; D gene: -; clone size: few
CDR3 protein: CASSYRGQTDGYTF; CDR3 DNA: TGTGCCAGCAGTTACAGGGGACAAACGGATGGCTACACCTTC; J gene: TRBJ1-2; V gene: TRBV6-5; D gene: -; clone size: -
CDR3 protein: CASSLPGASYGYTF; CDR3 DNA: TGTGCCAGCAGTTTGCCAGGGGCCTCCTATGGCTACACCTTC; J gene: TRBJ1-2; V gene: TRBV12-3/TRBV12-4; D gene: -; clone size: -
CDR3 protein: CSAGPGQQETQYF; CDR3 DNA: TGCAGTGCTGGCCCCGGACAGCAAGAGACCCAGTACTTC; J gene: TRBJ2-5; V gene: TRBV20-1; D gene: -; clone size: few
CDR3 protein: CASSFWDRDRYGYTF; CDR3 DNA: TGTGCCAGCAGCTTCTGGGACAGGGACCGTTATGGCTACACCTTC; J gene: TRBJ1-2; V gene: TRBV5-4; D gene: TRBD1; clone size: -
CDR3 protein: CASSSIAASYNEQFF; CDR3 DNA: TGTGCCAGCAGTTCGATAGCGGCTTCCTACAATGAGCAGTTCTTC; J gene: TRBJ2-1; V gene: TRBV28; D gene: -; clone size: -
CDR3 protein: CASSLEPGGANVLTF; CDR3 DNA: TGTGCCAGCAGTTTGGAGCCCGGTGGGGCCAACGTCCTGACTTTC; J gene: TRBJ2-6; V gene: TRBV27; D gene: -; clone size: few
CDR3 protein: CASSWTSGLDNEQFF; CDR3 DNA: TGCGCCAGCAGCTGGACTAGCGGTCTGGACAATGAGCAGTTCTTC; J gene: TRBJ2-1; V gene: TRBV5-1; D gene: TRBD2; clone size: once
CDR3 protein: CASRVTPGSYEQYF; CDR3 DNA: TGCGCCAGCAGGGTGACACCCGGGAGCTACGAGCAGTACTTC; J gene: TRBJ2-7; V gene: TRBV5-1; D gene: -; clone size: -
CDR3 protein: CASSQSRGQPQHF; CDR3 DNA: TGTGCCAGCAGCCAGAGCCGGGGTCAGCCCCAGCATTTT; J gene: TRBJ1-5; V gene: TRBV7-2; D gene: -; clone size: few
CDR3 protein: CASSCSGQVFYEQYF; CDR3 DNA: TGTGCCAGCAGTTGCTCGGGACAGGTCTTCTACGAGCAGTACTTC; J gene: TRBJ2-7; V gene: TRBV21-1; D gene: -; clone size: -
CDR3 protein: CASSQDLRGTYYNEQYF; CDR3 DNA: TGCGCCAGCAGCCAAGATTTGCGCGGGACCTACTACAATGAGCAGTACTTC; J gene: TRBJ2-5; V gene: TRBV4-3; D gene: -; clone size: -
CDR3 protein: CASRVNRGNEQFF; CDR3 DNA: TGTGCCAGCAGGGTGAACAGGGGCAATGAGCAGTTCTTC; J gene: TRBJ2-1; V gene: TRBV27; D gene: TRBD1; clone size: many
CDR3 protein: CSAEDGEQPQHF; CDR3 DNA: TGCAGTGCTGAGGACGGCGAACAGCCCCAGCATTTT; J gene: TRBJ1-5; V gene: TRBV20-1; D gene: -; clone size: -